The rows below give T cell receptor beta chains drawn from one sample of a study of T cell repertoires in aging, cancer and after chemotherapy. TCRdb redid the calling of the multiplex PCR reads with MiXCR, one entry per CDR3 protein. The repertoire holds about 900 distinct CDR3 sequences, approximately 26% seen once, with around 22% in the top ten. Specimen: blood. Every receptor here comes from a human donor with a solid tumor. The CDR3 runs from the conserved cysteine through the conserved F or W. D genes are given only for firm matches. Clone size is not always given. Where it is, it says once, few, many or a class for expanded clones.

d_gene: NA; abundance: large; j_gene: TRBJ1-2; v_gene: TRBV5-6; CDR3aa: CASTFVGQSALYTF; CDR3nt: TGTGCCAGCACCTTTGTAGGGCAGAGCGCACTTTACACCTTC
d_gene: NA; abundance: large; j_gene: TRBJ1-1; v_gene: TRBV6-2/TRBV6-3; CDR3aa: CASTDRPTEAFF; CDR3nt: TGTGCCAGCACAGACCGGCCCACTGAAGCTTTCTTT
d_gene: TRBD2; abundance: few; j_gene: TRBJ2-1; v_gene: TRBV20-1; CDR3aa: CSARPPFVTSARGEQFF; CDR3nt: TGCAGTGCTAGACCCCCATTCGTTACTAGCGCCAGAGGTGAGCAGTTCTTC
d_gene: NA; abundance: NA; j_gene: TRBJ2-3; v_gene: TRBV5-1; CDR3aa: CASSATDTQYF; CDR3nt: TGCGCCAGCAGCGCCACAGATACGCAGTATTTT
d_gene: TRBD1; abundance: NA; j_gene: TRBJ2-1; v_gene: TRBV18; CDR3aa: CASSPTGTALPEQFF; CDR3nt: TGTGCCAGCTCACCCACCGGGACAGCCCTTCCCGAGCAGTTCTTC
d_gene: NA; abundance: NA; j_gene: TRBJ1-1; v_gene: TRBV6-1; CDR3aa: CTSSATGLNTEAFF; CDR3nt: TGTACCAGCAGTGCAACAGGCCTGAACACTGAAGCTTTCTTT
d_gene: NA; abundance: NA; j_gene: TRBJ1-4; v_gene: TRBV5-6; CDR3aa: CASSPNPGQNEKLFF; CDR3nt: TGTGCCAGCAGCCCAAACCCAGGACAGAATGAAAAACTGTTTTTT
d_gene: TRBD1; abundance: large; j_gene: TRBJ1-2; v_gene: TRBV6-5; CDR3aa: CASSYKTGINYGYTF; CDR3nt: TGTGCCAGCAGTTACAAGACAGGGATTAACTATGGCTACACCTTC
d_gene: NA; abundance: NA; j_gene: TRBJ2-7; v_gene: TRBV20-1; CDR3aa: CSARSGRRQPYEQYF; CDR3nt: TGCAGTGCTAGATCTGGACGCCGCCAACCCTACGAGCAGTACTTC
d_gene: TRBD1; abundance: few; j_gene: TRBJ1-6; v_gene: TRBV5-1; CDR3aa: CASSGRTGGESPLHF; CDR3nt: TGCGCCAGCAGCGGGCGGACAGGGGGCGAATCACCCCTCCACTTT
d_gene: NA; abundance: few; j_gene: TRBJ1-1; v_gene: TRBV19; CDR3aa: CASSQRPHHTEAFF; CDR3nt: TGTGCCAGTAGTCAAAGACCCCACCACACTGAAGCTTTCTTT
d_gene: NA; abundance: medium-sized; j_gene: TRBJ1-1; v_gene: TRBV10-3; CDR3aa: CASGWENTEAFF; CDR3nt: TGTGCCTCGGGCTGGGAGAACACTGAAGCTTTCTTT
d_gene: NA; abundance: NA; j_gene: TRBJ2-1; v_gene: TRBV12-3/TRBV12-4; CDR3aa: CASSLAMGPDEQFF; CDR3nt: TGTGCCAGCAGTTTAGCGATGGGACCGGATGAGCAGTTCTTC
d_gene: NA; abundance: medium-sized; j_gene: TRBJ2-3; v_gene: TRBV24-1; CDR3aa: CATSPVGTDTQPTDTQYF; CDR3nt: TGTGCCACCAGCCCCGTCGGAACCGACACCCAGCCCACAGATACGCAGTATTTT
d_gene: TRBD2; abundance: large; j_gene: TRBJ2-1; v_gene: TRBV30; CDR3aa: CAWGGLAGGSYNEQFF; CDR3nt: TGTGCCTGGGGGGGACTAGCGGGAGGATCCTACAATGAGCAGTTCTTC
d_gene: NA; abundance: NA; j_gene: TRBJ2-7; v_gene: TRBV10-3; CDR3aa: CAISVGGPAYEQYF; CDR3nt: TGTGCCATCAGTGTTGGGGGACCGGCCTACGAGCAGTACTTC
d_gene: NA; abundance: few; j_gene: TRBJ1-1; v_gene: TRBV5-1; CDR3aa: CASSLAPANTEAFF; CDR3nt: TGCGCCAGCAGCTTGGCTCCTGCGAACACTGAAGCTTTCTTT
d_gene: TRBD1; abundance: medium-sized; j_gene: TRBJ1-2; v_gene: TRBV12-3/TRBV12-4; CDR3aa: CASSFIGQGNYGYTF; CDR3nt: TGTGCCAGCAGTTTCATAGGACAGGGGAACTATGGCTACACCTTC
d_gene: TRBD2; abundance: NA; j_gene: TRBJ2-2; v_gene: TRBV20-1; CDR3aa: CSARFAGVDTGELFF; CDR3nt: TGCAGTGCTAGATTTGCGGGGGTGGACACCGGGGAGCTGTTTTTT
d_gene: NA; abundance: NA; j_gene: TRBJ2-5; v_gene: TRBV6-6; CDR3aa: CASSERREETQYF; CDR3nt: TGTGCCAGCAGTGAACGAAGGGAAGAGACCCAGTACTTC
d_gene: TRBD1; abundance: NA; j_gene: TRBJ2-2; v_gene: TRBV19; CDR3aa: CAISLDRGYRTGELFF; CDR3nt: TGTGCCATTAGCTTGGACAGGGGGTATAGGACCGGGGAGCTGTTTTTT
d_gene: NA; abundance: medium-sized; j_gene: TRBJ2-3; v_gene: TRBV20-1; CDR3aa: CSARVLGIGTDTQYF; CDR3nt: TGCAGTGCTAGAGTTCTGGGGATCGGCACAGATACGCAGTATTTT
d_gene: NA; abundance: NA; j_gene: TRBJ1-1; v_gene: TRBV12-3/TRBV12-4; CDR3aa: CASRTAWTEAFF; CDR3nt: TGTGCCAGCAGGACCGCGTGGACTGAAGCTTTCTTT
d_gene: NA; abundance: large; j_gene: TRBJ2-1; v_gene: TRBV27; CDR3aa: CASSQSPQLGEQFF; CDR3nt: TGTGCCAGCAGTCAAAGTCCTCAGCTAGGTGAGCAGTTCTTC
d_gene: NA; abundance: medium-sized; j_gene: TRBJ1-6; v_gene: TRBV10-3; CDR3aa: CAISVGGDSPLHF; CDR3nt: TGTGCCATCAGTGTCGGAGGGGATTCACCCCTCCACTTT
d_gene: NA; abundance: medium-sized; j_gene: TRBJ1-5; v_gene: TRBV12-3/TRBV12-4; CDR3aa: CASSLAGAIVQPQHF; CDR3nt: TGTGCCAGCAGTCTGGCAGGGGCCATTGTTCAGCCCCAGCATTTT
d_gene: NA; abundance: large; j_gene: TRBJ1-1; v_gene: TRBV6-4; CDR3aa: CASSSRENTEAFF; CDR3nt: TGTGCCAGCAGTAGCAGGGAGAACACTGAAGCTTTCTTT